Listed here are 4 T cell receptor beta chains from one sample, sequenced in a study of T cells expressing NK-cell markers (dated by TCRdb to about 2020). Preparation of the library involved 5' RACE. Sequencing relied on an Illumina HiSeq 2000. TCRdb reprocessed the public reads and reports one entry per CDR3 protein sequence, without DNA. The table of this sample itemizes about 380,000 distinct CDR3 sequences. The top ten clonotypes cover over 4% of the sample. Sequencing was performed on blood T cells: a sorted CD56 or NKG2C T cell subset, CD4+ or CD8+ T cells, or bulk PBMC T cells (not recorded which). The receptors shown here come from a man between 18 and 69 years old in good health.

The rearrangement joins TRBV6-1 to TRBJ1-5; checking the TCRdb D call of TRBD1 is not possible without DNA. CDR1 and CDR2 (germline): MNHNS, SASEGT. This CDR3 has 14 amino acids. CDR3 sequence reads: CASRDRGSHQPQHF.

The chain has TRBV20-1 and TRBJ2-2; TCRdb reports TRBD1, a call that lacks DNA to check it against. The CDR3 has 14 residues. Germline CDR1 is DFQATT and CDR2 is SNEGSKA (reference sequence). CDR3 sequence: CSATGTTRAGELFF.

The chain joins TRBV20-1 to TRBJ2-3; TCRdb indicates TRBD2, and absent DNA this call remains unverified. Germline V gene lookup returns CDR1 DFQATT and CDR2 SNEGSKA (reference sequence). The length of the CDR3 is 15 residues. CDR3 residues: CSARGSAGGTDTQYF.

The V gene is TRBV5-5, the J gene TRBJ2-2. The CDR3 sequence is 16 residues long. Germline V gene sequence: CDR1 SGHKS, CDR2 YYEKEE (reference sequence). CDR3 amino acids: CASSLVAGLNTGELFF.